Given below is one T cell receptor beta chain in context. Authors' data handling: How many nucleated cells were present was estimated from reference gene primer amplification. The protocol was immunoSEQ multiplex PCR, while the TCRdb copy is restricted to in-frame clones and leaves out a portion. V, J and clone size are those of that table, while D and trimming were read from the DNA. This table has some 87,000 clones, around 87% appearing once. CDR1 KGHSH and CDR2 LQKENI come from the germline V gene. CDR3 length equals 15 residues. The V end was cut by 3 bases, the J end by 0 bases, with 11 bases between. This specimen comes from a study of blood T cell repertoires in COVID-19. Study-level information: Specimens from acute and convalescent COVID-19 originated in the United States, Italy and Spain.

The TCR comes from a human donor in a cohort sampled during active COVID-19. Specimen: peripheral blood. This chain connects TRBV18 to TRBJ1-2; a weak D match, TRBD1 (5 bases). Here the CDR3 reads CASSPLDRPNYGYTF. DNA of the CDR3: TGTGCCAGCTCACCCCTCGACAGACCTAACTATGGCTACACCTTC. Variable domain in full (rest from reference TRBV18 and TRBJ1-2): NAGVMQNPRHLVRRRGQEARLRCSPMKGHSHVYWYRQLPEEGLKFMVYLQKENIIDESGMPKERFSAEFPKEGPSILRIQQVVRGDSAAYFCASSPLDRPNYGYTFGSGTRLTVV.